This TCR beta chain was identified in a study of blood T cell repertoires in COVID-19. For the study at large: The cDNA or gDNA used as material had been derived from T cells, B-cell-depleted T cells, or PBMCs.

Measured with immunoSEQ multiplex PCR; TCRdb has only the in-frame clones, and not every one. The table has fewer than 300,000 clones, 83% seen once; the top ten hold 5.7%. Germline loops: CDR1 MNHEY, CDR2 SMNVEV (reference sequence). This CDR3 spans 18 amino acids. Trimming took 5 bases from V and 3 from J, leaving 23 bases between them. This clone is a singleton in its sample. The J gene is TRBJ2-1, the V gene TRBV27, with a tentative D call TRBD2 (6 bases). The receptor comes from a man at least 80 years old with acute or convalescent COVID-19. The specimen sequenced was peripheral blood. CDR3 bases: TGTGCCAGCAGTAGGTCGGTCCACTCCGGGACTTTCTACAATGAGCAGTTCTTC. As protein: CASSRSVHSGTFYNEQFF.